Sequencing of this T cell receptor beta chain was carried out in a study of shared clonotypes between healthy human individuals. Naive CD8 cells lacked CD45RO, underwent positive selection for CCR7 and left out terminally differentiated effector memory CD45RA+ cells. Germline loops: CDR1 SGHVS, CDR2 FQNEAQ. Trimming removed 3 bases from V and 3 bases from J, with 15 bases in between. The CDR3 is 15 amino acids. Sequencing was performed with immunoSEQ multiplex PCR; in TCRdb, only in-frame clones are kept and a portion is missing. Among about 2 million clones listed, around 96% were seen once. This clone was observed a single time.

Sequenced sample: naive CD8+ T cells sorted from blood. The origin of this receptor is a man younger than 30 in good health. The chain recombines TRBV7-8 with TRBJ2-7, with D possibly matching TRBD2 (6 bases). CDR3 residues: CASSFPGLTFYEQYF. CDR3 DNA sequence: TGTGCCAGCAGCTTTCCGGGACTCACCTTCTACGAGCAGTACTTC.